The sequence of this TCR beta chain was determined in a study of blood T cells in healthy people across ages. Study-level findings and limits: Investigators treated diversity estimates from one million T cells as underestimates.

Using a J-beta primer mix together with a sample-barcoded 5' primer, a second PCR was run for roughly 7 to 12 cycles. With 12 random nucleotides, a template-switch adaptor tagged each individual cDNA molecule. Individual samples furnished no less than 2.5 million CDR3-containing paired-end reads apiece. Each CDR3 protein gets one entry after TCRdb re-called the 5' RACE reads with MiXCR. Of about 2 million distinct CDR3 sequences in the sample, about 50% are singletons; the top ten hold around 2.1%. With regard to this clonotype: Its antigen is not identified.

Every sample had a minimum of 7 million PBMCs isolated. Germline V gene data show CDR1 as MNHEY and CDR2 as SVGAGI. This CDR3 has 16 residues. With 4 bases removed from V and 0 bases from J, the gap between germline ends came to 10 bases. The receptor was isolated from a woman in her thirties or forties in good health. Specimen: blood. The chain uses TRBV6-5 and TRBJ2-6; possibly TRBD1 for D (6 bases). The CDR3 bases are TGTGCCAGCAGTTCCGACAGGTCCTCTGGGGCCAACGTCCTGACTTTC. It is translated as CASSSDRSSGANVLTF.